The clone carrying this T cell receptor (beta chain) was counted between two and nine times. The treatment here: preoperative locoregional IRX-2 cytokine immunotherapy. Patients received preoperative, locoregional IRX-2 cytokine immunotherapy in a phase Ib study. The sample is drawn from a study of preoperative IRX-2 immunotherapy in early breast cancer. Only in-frame clones appear in the TCRdb table, and some are missing; sequencing was by immunoSEQ multiplex PCR. The data hold 20,000 to 30,000 clones, with approximately 90% observed a single time. V lost 2 bases and J lost 7, with 11 bases in between. From germline, CDR1 is KGHSH and CDR2 LQKENI. The length of the CDR3 is 14 residues.

The material sequenced was tumor tissue, taken after IRX-2 immunotherapy. The chain employs TRBV18 and TRBJ1-4; D possibly corresponds to TRBD1 (6 bases). The sequence was collected from a human donor with breast cancer. CDR3 sequence reads: CASSPGGISEKLFF. CDR3 coding DNA: TGTGCCAGCTCACCAGGGGGCATTAGTGAAAAACTGTTTTTT.